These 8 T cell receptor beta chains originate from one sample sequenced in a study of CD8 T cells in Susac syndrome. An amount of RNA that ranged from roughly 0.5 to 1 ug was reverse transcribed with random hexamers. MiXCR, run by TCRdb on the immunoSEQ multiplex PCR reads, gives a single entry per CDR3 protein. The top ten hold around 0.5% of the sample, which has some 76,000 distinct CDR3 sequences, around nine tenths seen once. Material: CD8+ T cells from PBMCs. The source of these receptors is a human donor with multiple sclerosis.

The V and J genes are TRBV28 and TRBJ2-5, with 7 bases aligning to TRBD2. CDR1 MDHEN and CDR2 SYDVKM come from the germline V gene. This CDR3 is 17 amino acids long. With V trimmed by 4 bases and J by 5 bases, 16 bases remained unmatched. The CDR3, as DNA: TGTGCCAGCAGTTCAGACGGCCTAGCGGAGTCTGTGGAGACCCAGTACTTC. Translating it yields CASSSDGLAESVETQYF.

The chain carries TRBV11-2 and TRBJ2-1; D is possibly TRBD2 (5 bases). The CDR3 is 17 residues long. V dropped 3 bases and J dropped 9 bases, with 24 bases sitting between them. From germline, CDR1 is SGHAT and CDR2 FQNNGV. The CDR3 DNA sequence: TGTGCCAGCAGCTTTTGGGGTAGCGCACTTAGAACGGTTGAGCAGTTCTTC. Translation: CASSFWGSALRTVEQFF.

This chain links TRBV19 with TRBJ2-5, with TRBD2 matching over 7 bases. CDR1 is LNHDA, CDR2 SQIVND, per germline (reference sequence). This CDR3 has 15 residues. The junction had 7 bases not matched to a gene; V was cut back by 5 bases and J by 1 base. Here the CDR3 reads CASSLITGGQETQYF. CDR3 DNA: TGTGCCAGTAGTCTTATTACGGGGGGCCAAGAGACCCAGTACTTC.

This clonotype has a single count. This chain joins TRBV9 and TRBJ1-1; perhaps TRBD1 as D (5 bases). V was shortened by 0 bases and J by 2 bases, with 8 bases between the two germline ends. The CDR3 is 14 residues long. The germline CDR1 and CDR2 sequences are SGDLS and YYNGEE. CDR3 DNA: TGTGCCAGCAGCGTAGACACAGGCAACACTGAAGCTTTCTTT. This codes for CASSVDTGNTEAFF.

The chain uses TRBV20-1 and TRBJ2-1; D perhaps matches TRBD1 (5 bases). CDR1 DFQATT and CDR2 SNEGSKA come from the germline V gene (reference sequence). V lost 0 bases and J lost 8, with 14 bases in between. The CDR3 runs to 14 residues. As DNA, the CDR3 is TGCAGTGCTAGAGATCGGCAGGGCGCATATGAGCAGTTCTTC. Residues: CSARDRQGAYEQFF.

In nucleotides, the CDR3 is TGTGCCAGCAGCTATGGACTAGCGGGGCCAGATACGCAGTATTTT. Amino acid sequence: CASSYGLAGPDTQYF. The rearrangement links TRBV5-4 to TRBJ2-3; 12 bases are shared with TRBD2. The germline CDR1 and CDR2 sequences are SGHNT and YYREEE (reference sequence). This CDR3 comprises 15 residues. V lost 3 bases and J lost 4; bases outside the gene matches: 3.

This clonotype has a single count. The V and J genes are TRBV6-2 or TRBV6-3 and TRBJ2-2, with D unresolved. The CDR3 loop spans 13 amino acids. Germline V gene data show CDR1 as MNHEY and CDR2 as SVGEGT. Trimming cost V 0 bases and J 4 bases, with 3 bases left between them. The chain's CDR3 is CASSYSPTGELFF. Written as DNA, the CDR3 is TGTGCCAGCAGTTACTCCCCCACCGGGGAGCTGTTTTTT.

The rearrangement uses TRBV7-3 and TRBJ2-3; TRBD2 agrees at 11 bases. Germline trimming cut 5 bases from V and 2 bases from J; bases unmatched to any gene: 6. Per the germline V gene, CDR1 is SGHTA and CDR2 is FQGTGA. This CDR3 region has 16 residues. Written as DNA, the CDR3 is TGTGCCAGCAGCCCAATAGCGGGGGGGGTCACAGATACGCAGTATTTT. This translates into CASSPIAGGVTDTQYF.